These 29 T cell receptor beta chains were all obtained from the same sample, sequenced in a study of blood T cell repertoires in COVID-19. Only in-frame clones appear in the TCRdb table, and some are missing; sequencing was by immunoSEQ multiplex PCR. The sample includes roughly 270,000 clones, roughly 87% seen only once; the top ten take less than 10%. Sequenced input: peripheral blood. The receptors originated from a man aged 18 to 29 with active or convalescent COVID-19.

In its sample, this clone was seen once. This chain joins TRBV3-1 (or the pseudogene TRBV3-2) and TRBJ2-5; the D gene is possibly TRBD2 (6 bases). The germline CDR1 and CDR2 sequences are LGHDT and YNNKEL (reference sequence). Trimming shortened V by 4 bases and J by 3 bases, and 12 bases separated the two germline ends. The CDR3 has 14 amino acids. The CDR3 DNA reads as TGTGCCAGCAGCCTTCGGGCTAGCGAAGAGACCCAGTACTTC. Translation gives CASSLRASEETQYF.

The chain couples TRBV3-1 (or the pseudogene TRBV3-2) to TRBJ2-7; TRBD2 aligns across 7 bases. The CDR3 is 14 amino acids. V dropped 4 bases and J dropped 2; count of bases not matched to a gene: 5. Germline V gives CDR1 LGHDT, CDR2 YNNKEL (reference sequence). In DNA, the CDR3 is TGTGCCAGCAGCCGCCACGGGGGGACCTACGAGCAGTACTTC. The encoded protein is CASSRHGGTYEQYF.

The chain recombines TRBV18 with TRBJ1-1; 8 bases match TRBD1. Germline-derived CDR1 and CDR2 are KGHSH and LQKENI. CDR3 length equals 14 residues. Losses at the gene ends were 4 bases for V and 3 bases for J; bases not matched to a gene: 4. CDR3 in amino acids: CASSLGQADTEAFF. In DNA form, the CDR3 reads TGTGCCAGCTCACTGGGACAGGCCGACACTGAAGCTTTCTTT.

The J gene is TRBJ1-1, the V gene TRBV29-1; no clear D. The CDR3 runs to 15 residues. The germline V and J ends were trimmed by 4 bases and 3 bases, with 18 bases remaining between them. The germline gives CDR1 SQVTM, CDR2 ANQGSEA. In nucleotides, the CDR3 is TGCAGCGTTGTTGGAGGGCCGGGGATAGACACTGAAGCTTTCTTT. The encoded protein is CSVVGGPGIDTEAFF.

V is TRBV13 and J is TRBJ2-7, with 7 bases identical to TRBD2. CDR3 size: 14 residues. Germline CDR1 reads PRHDT; CDR2 reads FYEKMQ (reference sequence). J was trimmed by 5 bases and V by 5 bases; bases with no gene match: 9. CDR3 sequence reads: CASSPTSPRNEQYF. The CDR3 nucleotides are TGTGCCAGCAGCCCGACTAGCCCAAGAAACGAGCAGTACTTC. Together with reference TRBV13 and TRBJ2-7, the CDR3 gives the full variable domain: AAGVIQSPRHLIKEKRETATLKCYPIPRHDTVYWYQQGPGQDPQFLISFYEKMQSDKGSIPDRFSAQQFSDYHSELNMSSLELGDSALYFCASSPTSPRNEQYFGPGTRLTVT.

This clone was picked up one time. The V gene is TRBV7-2, the J gene TRBJ2-1; 11 bases align to TRBD2. V was pared by 1 base and J by 5 bases, with 4 bases of the junction left unmatched. The length of the CDR3 is 16 residues. Looked up from germline, CDR1 is SGHTA and CDR2 is FQGNSA. The CDR3 sequence: CASSLVASGGHNEQFF. The CDR3 DNA follows: TGTGCCAGCAGCTTAGTTGCTAGCGGGGGGCACAATGAGCAGTTCTTC.

The chain links TRBV9 to TRBJ2-7, with 9 bases lining up with TRBD1. The CDR3 totals 14 residues. CDR1 is SGDLS, CDR2 YYNGEE, per germline. After removal of 2 bases from V and 7 bases from J, the junction contained 7 bases not matched to a gene. CDR3 loop: CASSVGTGSMEQYF. The CDR3 DNA follows: TGTGCCAGCAGCGTCGGGACAGGGTCGATGGAGCAGTACTTC.

V gene TRBV2 combines with J gene TRBJ1-2; 8 bases line up with TRBD1. J lost 7 bases, V lost 8 bases, and 18 bases had no gene match. The CDR3 totals 16 residues. Per germline, CDR1 SNHLY and CDR2 FYNNEI. CDR3 nucleotides: TGTGCCAGCTCCGGACCCGCCAGGGGGCTCAGCGGTGGCTACACCTTC. The encoded protein is CASSGPARGLSGGYTF. Supplemented by reference TRBV2 and TRBJ1-2, the full variable domain reads EPEVTQTPSHQVTQMGQEVILRCVPISNHLYFYWYRQILGQKVEFLVSFYNNEISEKSEIFDDQFSVERPDGSNFTLKIRSTKLEDSAMYFCASSGPARGLSGGYTFGSGTRLTVV.

This clone was seen just once. The rearrangement joins TRBV14 to TRBJ1-6; 7 nucleotides match TRBD1. The germline V gene encodes CDR1 SGHDN and CDR2 FVKESK. The CDR3 runs to 14 residues. The trim removed 3 bases at V and 8 bases at J, leaving 4 bases unmatched. CDR3 region: CASSHDRVDSPLHF. CDR3 DNA sequence: TGTGCCAGCAGCCACGACAGGGTGGATTCACCCCTCCACTTT.

The J gene is TRBJ2-7, the V gene TRBV21-1; the listed D gene, TRBD1, was not tested against the DNA. TRBV21-1 is given as a pseudogene. This CDR3 is 17 amino acids long. CDR3 region: CASSNEIGTGATYEQYF. The DNA of the CDR3 is TGTGCCAGCAGCAATGAGATCGGGACAGGGGCTACCTACGAGCAGTACTTC.

This clone was counted once. This chain links TRBV10-2 with TRBJ2-4; 11 positions match TRBD2. V lost 6 bases and J lost 3; bases outside the gene matches: 4. The CDR3 loop spans 15 amino acids. The germline CDR1 and CDR2 sequences are WSHSY and SAAADI. The CDR3: CASRVSGGDKNIQYF. CDR3 coding DNA: TGCGCCAGCAGGGTTAGCGGGGGGGACAAAAACATTCAGTACTTC.

The CDR3 loop is CATDTTGLGTEAFF. The CDR3 region has the DNA TGTGCCACCGACACAACAGGGCTTGGGACTGAAGCTTTCTTT. The rearrangement joins TRBV19 to TRBJ1-1; maybe TRBD1 (6 bases). V shed 10 bases and J shed 5 bases, with 20 bases lying between them. Germline CDR1 reads LNHDA; CDR2 reads SQIVND (reference sequence). There are 14 residues in the CDR3.

The CDR3 is CARSKGQTIDNSPLHF. The CDR3 nucleotides are TGTGCCAGAAGCAAGGGACAGACGATCGATAATTCACCCCTCCACTTT. V is TRBV5-3 and J is TRBJ1-6; 7 nucleotides align to TRBD1. TRBV5-3 is an ORF for which the function is uncertain. This CDR3 has 16 amino acids. V shed 4 bases, J shed 5 bases, and the junction held 9 bases outside the gene matches.

This chain uses TRBV7-2 with TRBJ2-7, with 8 bases aligning to TRBD1. Germline values: CDR1 SGHTA, CDR2 FQGNSA. CDR3 length equals 12 residues. Unmatched junction bases numbered 9, after V lost 11 bases and J lost 6 bases. CDR3: CAVQGVRGEQYF. The CDR3 nucleotides read TGTGCCGTACAGGGGGTTCGGGGCGAGCAGTACTTC.

The CDR3, as DNA: TGTGCCAGCAGCCCGGGAAACACCATATATTTT. Translating gives CASSPGNTIYF. The genes are TRBV13 and TRBJ1-3; no firm D call. The CDR3 extends over 11 amino acids. Germline V gene sequence: CDR1 PRHDT, CDR2 FYEKMQ (reference sequence). Trimming pared 5 bases from V and 4 bases from J, leaving 3 bases between.

This rearrangement joins TRBV4-1 to TRBJ2-2; 7 bases match TRBD1. Germline CDR1 and CDR2: MGHRA and YSYEKL. The CDR3 loop spans 17 amino acids. Unmatched junction bases numbered 5, after V lost 0 bases and J lost 1 base. CDR3 nucleotide sequence: TGCGCCAGCAGCCAAGACCCGGGGACAGAGAACACCGGGGAGCTGTTTTTT. Amino acid sequence: CASSQDPGTENTGELFF.

The chain carries TRBV5-1 and TRBJ1-2, with 7 nucleotides matching TRBD1. Losses at the gene ends were 0 bases for V and 10 bases for J; bases not matched to a gene: 9. Germline V lookup: CDR1 SGHRS, CDR2 YFSETQ. The CDR3 contains 14 residues. CDR3 sequence: CASSLETGVVYYTF. CDR3 nucleotide sequence: TGCGCCAGCAGCTTGGAAACAGGGGTTGTGTACTACACCTTC.

This clone has just a few counts. J is TRBJ2-7 and V is TRBV10-1; 8 bases fit TRBD1. The V gene end was trimmed by 0 bases and the J gene end by 7 bases; junction bases not matched to a gene: 11. The germline CDR1 and CDR2 sequences are WNHNN and SYGVQD (reference sequence). The CDR3 extends over 16 amino acids. The DNA of the CDR3 is TGCGCCAGCAGTGAGTCGACCACCCAGGGGGCCGGGGAGCAGTACTTC. Protein product: CASSESTTQGAGEQYF.

This chain uses TRBV27 with TRBJ1-1, with D possibly being TRBD1 (6 bases). CDR3 length: 14 amino acids. Germline lookup yields CDR1 MNHEY and CDR2 SMNVEV (reference sequence). The V end was cut by 5 bases, the J end by 1 base, with 11 bases between. The CDR3 spells CASSAWDKNTEAFF. As DNA, the CDR3 is TGTGCCAGCAGTGCCTGGGACAAGAACACTGAAGCTTTCTTT.

This clone has only a few counts. The chain has TRBV5-1 and TRBJ1-4; D may be TRBD1 (5 bases). CDR3 length equals 16 residues. The germline V gene encodes CDR1 SGHRS and CDR2 YFSETQ. V lost 0 bases to trimming and J lost 2 bases, with 11 bases between them. The CDR3 coding sequence is TGCGCCAGCAGCTTGGGTGGTGCAGGGACTAATGAAAAACTGTTTTTT. Translation: CASSLGGAGTNEKLFF.

The genes are TRBV11-3 and TRBJ2-5, with 10 bases identical to TRBD1. Trimming cost V 4 bases and J 5 bases; bases outside gene matches: 4. The CDR3 loop spans 14 amino acids. The germline CDR1 and CDR2 sequences are SGHNT and YENEEA. CDR3 amino acids: CASSSRGQGETQYF. The CDR3 nucleotides are TGTGCCAGCAGCTCGAGGGGACAGGGGGAGACCCAGTACTTC. Supplemented by reference TRBV11-3 and TRBJ2-5, the full variable domain reads EAGVVQSPRYKIIEKKQPVAFWCNPISGHNTLYWYLQNLGQGPELLIRYENEEAVDDSQLPKDRFSAERLKGVDSTLKIQPAELGDSAVYLCASSSRGQGETQYFGPGTRLLVL.

V gene TRBV13 combines with J gene TRBJ2-1; D might be TRBD2 (5 bases). The germline V and J ends were trimmed by 2 bases and 6 bases, with 14 bases remaining between them. The germline CDR1 and CDR2 sequences are PRHDT and FYEKMQ (reference sequence). The CDR3 totals 15 residues. CDR3 sequence (DNA): TGTGCCAGCAGCTTATCGGAGGTTCCCCTCAATGAGCAGTTCTTC. Translated, it gives CASSLSEVPLNEQFF.

Written as DNA, the CDR3 is TGTGCCAGCAGCTCCCTCAGGTGGATTGACTACGAGCAGTACTTC. It codes for CASSSLRWIDYEQYF. This chain links TRBV7-9 with TRBJ2-7; no reliable D call. V lost 4 bases, J lost 3 bases, and 16 bases lay in between. This CDR3 comprises 15 residues. In germline, CDR1 is SEHNR, CDR2 FQNEAQ (reference sequence).

The J gene is TRBJ2-5, the V gene TRBV12-5, with TRBD2 as a possible D gene (5 bases). V was shortened by 4 bases and J by 7 bases, with 22 bases between the two germline ends. CDR1 and CDR2 from the germline V gene are LGHNT and FRNRAP. CDR3 size: 16 residues. CDR3 sequence reads: CASGSRTPTAGVTQYF. The CDR3 nucleotides are TGTGCTAGTGGTTCCCGAACCCCCACCGCCGGGGTGACCCAGTACTTC.

The chain is built from TRBV19 and TRBJ2-1; 7 bases map to TRBD1. The CDR3 has 13 residues. Trimming cost V 6 bases and J 9 bases; bases outside gene matches: 8. Germline lookup yields CDR1 LNHDA and CDR2 SQIVND (reference sequence). For the CDR3, the DNA is TGTGCCAGTAGGGGACACCCAGGGGGTGAGCAGTTCTTC. As protein: CASRGHPGGEQFF.

This clone showed up just once. The genes are TRBV19 and TRBJ2-7, with D unresolved. V was cut by 1 base and J by 6 bases, with 19 bases left in between. The CDR3 is 16 amino acids. Germline V lookup: CDR1 LNHDA, CDR2 SQIVND (reference sequence). The CDR3 nucleotides are TGTGCCAGTAGTATAGTGGCAACCTGGAGTAAGTCCGAGCAGTACTTC. It codes for CASSIVATWSKSEQYF.

The chain carries TRBV15 and TRBJ2-1; D possibly corresponds to TRBD1 (5 bases). CDR1 and CDR2 from the germline V gene are LNHNV and YYDKDF (reference sequence). The V end lost 3 bases, the J end lost 0 bases, and 12 bases lay between the germline ends. The CDR3 is made up of 16 amino acids. The DNA of the CDR3 is TGTGCCACCAGCAGGCAGGACACCCACTCCTACAATGAGCAGTTCTTC. Its translation: CATSRQDTHSYNEQFF.

The rearrangement joins TRBV9 to TRBJ1-2; 7 bases line up with TRBD1. The V segment lost 0 bases and the J segment 6 bases; nucleotides outside the gene matches: 8. The CDR3 is made up of 15 amino acids. Germline CDR1 SGDLS, CDR2 YYNGEE. DNA for the CDR3: TGTGCCAGCAGCGTAGCTCCAGGGGGAACGGATGGCTACACCTTC. This translates into CASSVAPGGTDGYTF.

J is TRBJ1-1 and V is TRBV2, with D unresolved. Germline-derived CDR1 and CDR2 are SNHLY and FYNNEI. V was trimmed by 6 bases and J by 0 bases, leaving 8 bases between them. CDR3 length: 13 amino acids. The CDR3 spells CASSEALNTEAFF. The DNA for the CDR3 is TGTGCCAGCAGCGAGGCTTTGAACACTGAAGCTTTCTTT.